The clone carrying this T cell receptor beta chain was seen only once. The study recruited people aged about 18 to 95 years across approximately 23 US areas. Clinical history as reported by participants underpinned cohort assignment. The method was immunoSEQ multiplex PCR; TCRdb's version includes in-frame clones alone and lacks a portion of them. Among 300,000 to 400,000 clones, more than 85% were seen once, and the ten largest hold 3.9%. Germline CDR1 KGHSH, CDR2 LQKENI. Trimming cost V 5 bases and J 8 bases; bases outside gene matches: 6. The CDR3 runs to 14 residues. The data belong to a study of blood T cell repertoires in COVID-19. Study in general: Both acute and convalescent COVID-19 samples were obtained from the United States, Italy and Spain.

This receptor was taken from a woman in her 30s who had been exposed to COVID-19. What was sequenced was PBMCs or T cells enriched from blood (not recorded which). The chain carries TRBV18 and TRBJ1-2, with TRBD1 matching 12 bases. CDR3: CASSTGTGGVGYTF. CDR3 bases: TGTGCCAGCTCAACCGGGACAGGGGGCGTAGGCTACACCTTC.